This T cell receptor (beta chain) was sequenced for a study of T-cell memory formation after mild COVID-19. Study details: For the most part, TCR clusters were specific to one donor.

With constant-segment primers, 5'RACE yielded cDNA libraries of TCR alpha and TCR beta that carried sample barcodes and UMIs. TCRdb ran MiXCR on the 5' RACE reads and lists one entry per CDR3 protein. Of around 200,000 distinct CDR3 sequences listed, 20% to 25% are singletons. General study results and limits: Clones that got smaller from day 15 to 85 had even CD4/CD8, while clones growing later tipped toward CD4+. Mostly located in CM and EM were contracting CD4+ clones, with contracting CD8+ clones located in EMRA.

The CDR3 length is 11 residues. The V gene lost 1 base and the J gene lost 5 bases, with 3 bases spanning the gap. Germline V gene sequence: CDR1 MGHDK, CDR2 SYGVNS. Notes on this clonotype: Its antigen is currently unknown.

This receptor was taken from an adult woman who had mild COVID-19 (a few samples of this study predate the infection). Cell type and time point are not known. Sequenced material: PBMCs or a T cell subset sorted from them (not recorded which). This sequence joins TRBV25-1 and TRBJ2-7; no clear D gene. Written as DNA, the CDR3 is TGTGCCAGCAGTGAATTTGACGAGCAGTACTTC. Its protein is CASSEFDEQYF.